The next 9 T cell receptor beta chains were all read from a single sample in a study of T cell changes during pregnancy in multiple sclerosis. TCRdb's copy holds only in-frame clones and misses some; the assay was immunoSEQ multiplex PCR. The sample yields more than 35,000 clones, around 87% seen once. Sequencing was performed on CD4+ T cells from peripheral blood mononuclear cells, taken in the second trimester of pregnancy. The receptors were gathered from a female donor with multiple sclerosis, enrolled in a pregnancy study.

The chain joins TRBV19 to TRBJ1-2; D is unresolved. V lost 3 bases to trimming and J lost 2 bases, with 7 bases between them. The germline CDR1 and CDR2 sequences are LNHDA and SQIVND (reference sequence). The CDR3 runs to 13 residues. The CDR3 DNA reads TGTGCCAGTAGTATCGGGGTCAACTATGGCTACACCTTC. It specifies CASSIGVNYGYTF.

V gene TRBV18 combines with J gene TRBJ2-7; TRBD2 agrees at 9 bases. The CDR3 is 16 residues long. Per the germline V gene, CDR1 is KGHSH and CDR2 is LQKENI. Losses at the gene ends were 6 bases for V and 5 bases for J; bases not matched to a gene: 14. The CDR3 region is CASSLREAGGLDEQYF. Here the CDR3 DNA reads TGTGCCAGCTCGCTTCGTGAAGCGGGAGGATTAGACGAGCAGTACTTC.

This clone was detected once. The chain employs TRBV19 and TRBJ2-3; 9 nucleotides agree with TRBD2. The CDR3 extends over 15 amino acids. CDR1 and CDR2 from the germline V gene are LNHDA and SQIVND (reference sequence). V dropped 6 bases and J dropped 2; count of bases not matched to a gene: 6. The CDR3, as DNA: TGTGCCAGTAGCGAACTAGCGGGCAACACAGATACGCAGTATTTT. This codes for CASSELAGNTDTQYF.

This clone was observed a handful of times. The genes are TRBV30 and TRBJ1-1; 8 bases align to TRBD1. Trimming took 4 bases from V and 11 from J; bases not matched to a gene: 9. CDR1 is GTSNPN and CDR2 is SVGIG in the germline V gene (reference sequence). The CDR3 spans 12 residues. This CDR3 reads CAWTPGGTGAFF. In DNA, the CDR3 is TGTGCCTGGACCCCCGGGGGGACAGGTGCTTTCTTT.

The J gene is TRBJ2-3, the V gene TRBV7-6; no definite D call. Trimming pared 3 bases from V and 3 bases from J, leaving 7 bases between. This CDR3 comprises 13 residues. Germline V lookup: CDR1 SGHVS, CDR2 FNYEAQ. The CDR3 DNA reads TGTGCCAGCAGCTTCCAGAAAACAGATACGCAGTATTTT. It is translated as CASSFQKTDTQYF.

The count of this clone is one. The chain links TRBV19 to TRBJ2-5; 9 bases line up with TRBD2. The CDR3 runs 16 residues. Per the germline V gene, CDR1 is LNHDA and CDR2 is SQIVND (reference sequence). V was clipped by 5 bases and J by 4 bases; unmatched bases: 11. The CDR3 is CASSPLAGAFGETQYF. CDR3 bases: TGTGCCAGTAGTCCCTTAGCGGGAGCCTTCGGAGAGACCCAGTACTTC.

The V gene is TRBV27, the J gene TRBJ2-7; 10 nucleotides match TRBD1. CDR1 and CDR2 (germline): MNHEY, SMNVEV (reference sequence). The CDR3 is 14 residues long. V was clipped by 7 bases and J by 3 bases; unmatched bases: 6. The CDR3 bases are TGTGCCAGCATCCCCGACAGGGGGCTCTACGAGCAGTACTTC. Encoded protein: CASIPDRGLYEQYF.

The chain uses TRBV5-1 and TRBJ2-1; tentative D call: TRBD2 (5 bases). Germline V lookup: CDR1 SGHRS, CDR2 YFSETQ. The CDR3 runs to 16 residues. Trimming shortened V by 0 bases and J by 2 bases, and 12 bases separated the two germline ends. CDR3 residues: CASSLGSGNPYNEQFF. The CDR3 DNA sequence: TGCGCCAGCAGCTTGGGGAGCGGAAATCCCTACAATGAGCAGTTCTTC.

This clone was seen a handful of times. The chain is built from TRBV13 and TRBJ2-1; 7 nucleotides agree with TRBD2. Trimming cost V 3 bases and J 6 bases; bases outside gene matches: 5. The germline V gene has CDR1 PRHDT and CDR2 FYEKMQ (reference sequence). The CDR3 length is 14 residues. The CDR3 DNA follows: TGTGCCAGCAGCTTCCCGCGGGAGAGCAATGAGCAGTTCTTC. It specifies CASSFPRESNEQFF.